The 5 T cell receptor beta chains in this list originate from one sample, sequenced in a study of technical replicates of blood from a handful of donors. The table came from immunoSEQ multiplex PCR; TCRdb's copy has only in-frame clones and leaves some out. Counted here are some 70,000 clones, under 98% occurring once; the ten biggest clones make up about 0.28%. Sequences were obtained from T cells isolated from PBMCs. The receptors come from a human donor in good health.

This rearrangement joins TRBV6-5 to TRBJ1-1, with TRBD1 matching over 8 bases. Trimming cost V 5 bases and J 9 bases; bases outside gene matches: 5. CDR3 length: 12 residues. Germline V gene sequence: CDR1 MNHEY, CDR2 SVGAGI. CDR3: CASSTGQGKAFF. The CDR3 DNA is TGTGCCAGCAGTACAGGACAGGGAAAAGCTTTCTTT.

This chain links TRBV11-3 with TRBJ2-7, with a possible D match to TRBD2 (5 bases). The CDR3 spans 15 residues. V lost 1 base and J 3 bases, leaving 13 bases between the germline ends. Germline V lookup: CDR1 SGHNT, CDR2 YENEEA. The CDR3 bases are TGTGCCAGCAGCTTAGGTGCGGAGGCGGTCTACGAGCAGTACTTC. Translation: CASSLGAEAVYEQYF.

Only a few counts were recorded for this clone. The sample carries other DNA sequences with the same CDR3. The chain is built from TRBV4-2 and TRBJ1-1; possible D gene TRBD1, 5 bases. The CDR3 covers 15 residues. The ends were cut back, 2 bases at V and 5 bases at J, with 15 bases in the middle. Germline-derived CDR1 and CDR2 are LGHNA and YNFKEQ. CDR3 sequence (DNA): TGTGCCAGCAGCCAACACGGCGGGGCCGGGACTGAAGCTTTCTTT. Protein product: CASSQHGGAGTEAFF.

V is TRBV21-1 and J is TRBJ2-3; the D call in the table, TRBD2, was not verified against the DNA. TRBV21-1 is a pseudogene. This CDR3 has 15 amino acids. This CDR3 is CASSYLAGNTDTQYF. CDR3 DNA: TGTGCCAGCAGCTATTTAGCGGGAAACACAGATACGCAGTATTTT.

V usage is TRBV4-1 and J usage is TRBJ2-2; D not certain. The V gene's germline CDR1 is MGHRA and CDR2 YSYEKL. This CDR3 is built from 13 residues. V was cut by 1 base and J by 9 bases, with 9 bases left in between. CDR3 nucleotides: TGCGCCAGCAGCCAAGCGGTATACCGGGAGCTGTTTTTT. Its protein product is CASSQAVYRELFF.